The present entry profiles one TCR beta chain with its context. What it recognizes is unknown. This sample is part of a study of T cell repertoires in cytomegalovirus infection. In the study overall: HLA-B-restricted CMV epitopes that are well studied, plus recently identified HLA-C-restricted ones, were used by the study.

Via MiXCR, TCRdb re-called the reads, giving one row per CDR3 protein. The sample carries some 940,000 distinct CDR3 sequences, approximately 31% recorded once. General study findings and limits: CMV-specific HLA-C-restricted TCR beta clonotypes dominated the ex vivo response. Individuals carrying CMV plus the relevant HLA were identified by cumulative frequency of public TCR beta families.

This TCR derives from a human donor in good health (CMV status not recorded). Some clones in this sample may be carry-over from other donors' samples. The sample was cultured CD8+ T cells from PBMCs, taken from culture after CMV antigen stimulation.

CDR3 loop: CASSPGTPADTIYF. In nucleotides, the CDR3 is TGTGCCAGCAGCCCCGGGACCCCAGCAGACACCATATATTTT. The chain is built from TRBV5-6 and TRBJ1-3; D might be TRBD1 (5 bases). This CDR3 spans 14 amino acids. The V end was cut by 4 bases, the J end by 8 bases, with 16 bases between. CDR1 is SGHDT, CDR2 YYEEEE, per germline.